Each of the 17 T cell receptor beta chains below was sequenced from the same sample in a study of blood T cell repertoires in COVID-19. The data were produced by immunoSEQ multiplex PCR, yet TCRdb's version contains in-frame clones alone and is incomplete. The sample has 270,000 or so clones; 89% are singletons. Sequenced: peripheral blood. The receptors derive from a woman in her twenties or thirties with COVID-19, enrolled during active disease.

The chain joins TRBV7-9 to TRBJ2-5; 7 positions match TRBD2. The junction had 8 bases not matched to a gene; V was cut back by 2 bases and J by 2 bases. Germline V gene data show CDR1 as SEHNR and CDR2 as FQNEAQ (reference sequence). The CDR3 consists of 16 residues. Here the CDR3 reads CASSLYPSGEQETQYF. In DNA, the CDR3 is TGTGCCAGCAGCTTATATCCTAGCGGTGAACAAGAGACCCAGTACTTC.

This chain connects TRBV19 to TRBJ2-1; tentatively, D is TRBD1 (5 bases). Germline CDR1 LNHDA, CDR2 SQIVND (reference sequence). Trimming pared 7 bases from V and 4 bases from J, leaving 20 bases between. This CDR3 contains 16 residues. The CDR3 region has the DNA TGTGCCAGTAAAGGGGCTAGTTCTTATTCGTACAATGAGCAGTTCTTC. Translated: CASKGASSYSYNEQFF. Complete variable domain (other parts from reference TRBV19 and TRBJ2-1): DGGITQSPKYLFRKEGQNVTLSCEQNLNHDAMYWYRQDPGQGLRLIYYSQIVNDFQKGDIAEGYSVSREKKESFPLTVTSAQKNPTAFYLCASKGASSYSYNEQFFGPGTRLTVL.

The chain combines TRBV11-2 with TRBJ1-3; no firm D call. Germline V gene data show CDR1 as SGHAT and CDR2 as FQNNGV. V gave up 2 bases and J gave up 0 bases, with 8 bases separating them. This CDR3 spans 15 amino acids. CDR3 coding DNA: TGTGCCAGCAGCTTATTGATGGCCTCTGGAAACACCATATATTTT. This codes for CASSLLMASGNTIYF.

The CDR3 protein is CASSSLGQGGEKLFF. The CDR3 region has the DNA TGTGCCAGCAGCTCCCTGGGCCAGGGCGGTGAAAAACTGTTTTTT. The chain uses TRBV7-8 and TRBJ1-4; D might be TRBD1 (5 bases). This CDR3 is 15 amino acids long. V lost 4 bases and J lost 7, with 16 bases in between. CDR1 SGHVS and CDR2 FQNEAQ come from the germline V gene.

The chain recombines TRBV12-3 or TRBV12-4 with TRBJ1-2, with D possibly being TRBD1 (5 bases). V shed 5 bases and J shed 4 bases, with 11 bases lying between them. This CDR3 is built from 13 residues. CDR3 nucleotides: TGTGCCAGCAGTATGGGGGGGTCCTATGGCTACACCTTC. Translating gives CASSMGGSYGYTF.

V is TRBV4-1 and J is TRBJ2-7, with 8 bases that match TRBD1. V was pared by 0 bases and J by 4 bases, with 2 bases of the junction left unmatched. CDR3 length equals 14 residues. Germline CDR1 MGHRA, CDR2 YSYEKL. The CDR3 DNA follows: TGCGCCAGCAGCCAAGATGACAGGGGATACGAGCAGTACTTC. This sequence encodes CASSQDDRGYEQYF.

This chain uses TRBV23-1 with TRBJ2-7, with a tentative D call TRBD1 (6 bases). TRBV23-1 is known as an ORF, though its function is uncertain. The CDR3 sequence is 16 residues long. V was trimmed by 7 bases and J by 3 bases, leaving 22 bases between them. This CDR3 is CASITGYPGGFYEQYF. DNA for the CDR3: TGCGCCAGCATTACAGGGTATCCCGGTGGGTTCTACGAGCAGTACTTC.

This chain links TRBV12-5 with TRBJ1-6; TRBD1 agrees at 9 bases. Germline-derived CDR1 and CDR2 are LGHNT and FRNRAP. This CDR3 is 14 amino acids long. Trimming cost V 7 bases and J 8 bases; bases outside gene matches: 6. The CDR3 DNA reads as TGTGCTAGTGCCAAGACAGGGGGATATTCACCCCTCCACTTT. Its protein is CASAKTGGYSPLHF.

The chain couples TRBV12-3 or TRBV12-4 to TRBJ2-2; TRBD1 might be the D (5 bases). V shed 5 bases and J shed 3 bases, with 7 bases lying between them. This CDR3 comprises 13 residues. The CDR3 sequence is CASSLRDTGELFF. The CDR3 coding sequence is TGTGCCAGCAGTCTCAGGGACACCGGGGAGCTGTTTTTT.

V gene TRBV7-2 combines with J gene TRBJ1-3; 7 bases map to TRBD1. Germline loops: CDR1 SGHTA, CDR2 FQGNSA. J lost 0 bases, V lost 3 bases, and 5 bases had no gene match. The CDR3 loop spans 16 amino acids. The DNA for the CDR3 is TGTGCCAGCAGCTTTCGGGACAGTTTCTCTGGAAACACCATATATTTT. Translated, it gives CASSFRDSFSGNTIYF.

The chain recombines TRBV9 with TRBJ1-2; 7 bases are a match to TRBD1. The CDR3 runs 13 residues. The V segment lost 4 bases and the J segment 3 bases; nucleotides outside the gene matches: 3. Germline loops: CDR1 SGDLS, CDR2 YYNGEE. For the CDR3, the DNA is TGTGCCAGCAGCCACAGGGGTGACTATGGCTACACCTTC. Its protein is CASSHRGDYGYTF.

The gene calls are TRBV5-1 and TRBJ2-2, with D possibly TRBD1 on 8 matching bases. The germline gives CDR1 SGHRS, CDR2 YFSETQ. CDR3 length equals 15 residues. The V end lost 5 bases, the J end lost 7 bases, and 18 bases lay between the germline ends. The DNA of the CDR3 is TGCGCCAGCAGTGAGAGACAGGGGAGGGGCGGGGAGCTGTTTTTT. This codes for CASSERQGRGGELFF.

This clone appeared a single time. In DNA, the CDR3 is TGCGCCAGCAGCTTGAGCTTTCCCAACACCGGGGAGCTGTTTTTT. Translated, it gives CASSLSFPNTGELFF. This rearrangement joins TRBV5-1 to TRBJ2-2; no firm D call. Trimming cost V 1 base and J 2 bases, with 9 bases left between them. The CDR3 length is 15 residues. From germline, CDR1 is SGHRS and CDR2 YFSETQ.

This clone was picked up one time. The J gene is TRBJ2-5, the V gene TRBV7-2; 10 positions match TRBD2. This CDR3 region has 15 residues. The V segment lost 3 bases and the J segment 5 bases; nucleotides outside the gene matches: 6. Germline V gene sequence: CDR1 SGHTA, CDR2 FQGNSA. This chain's CDR3 is CASSFQAGGWETQYF. CDR3 in DNA: TGTGCCAGCAGCTTCCAAGCGGGGGGGTGGGAGACCCAGTACTTC.

The CDR3 reads CASTPMDAGGGGFGGYTF. CDR3 nucleotide sequence: TGTGCCAGCACCCCCATGGATGCCGGAGGCGGTGGTTTCGGTGGCTACACCTTC. The rearrangement joins TRBV2 to TRBJ1-2; the D is unclear. There are 18 residues in the CDR3. Germline V gene lookup returns CDR1 SNHLY and CDR2 FYNNEI. V lost 7 bases to trimming and J lost 7 bases, with 31 bases between them.

This chain joins TRBV19 and TRBJ2-5, with D unclear. This CDR3 region has 14 residues. Looked up from germline, CDR1 is LNHDA and CDR2 is SQIVND (reference sequence). The V end was cut by 3 bases, the J end by 4 bases, with 12 bases between. CDR3 sequence (DNA): TGTGCCAGTAGTATCCCACGCGAAACAGAGACCCAGTACTTC. Encoded protein: CASSIPRETETQYF.

The chain combines TRBV2 with TRBJ2-7; D is unclear. The CDR3 has 11 amino acids. The V end was cut by 6 bases, the J end by 3 bases, with 6 bases between. Germline V CDR1 and CDR2: SNHLY, FYNNEI. The DNA for the CDR3 is TGTGCCAGCAGGCGAGACTACGAGCAGTACTTC. Its protein product is CASRRDYEQYF.